A single sample gave rise to the 30 T cell receptor beta chains below, sequenced in a study of T cells in Graves' hyperthyroidism and ophthalmopathy. Amplified TCR beta CDR3 regions derived from RNA transcripts. The TCR CDR3 was amplified in a first-round RT-PCR using the HTBI primer set. TCRdb re-derived calls from the multiplex PCR reads in MiXCR, one entry per CDR3 protein. Seen here are approximately 640,000 distinct CDR3 sequences, roughly 17% observed once, and the top ten hold 15% to 18%. The sequenced material came from blood. These TCRs come from a man aged 45-65 years with Graves' hyperthyroidism.

This clonotype was counted many times. V usage is TRBV7-2 and J usage is TRBJ2-1; D gene ambiguous. This CDR3 spans 15 amino acids. Trimming stripped 3 bases from V and 0 bases from J, with 9 bases between. The germline gives CDR1 SGHTA, CDR2 FQGNSA. The CDR3 nucleotides are TGTGCCAGCAGCTTTCACGCGAGCTCCTACAATGAGCAGTTCTTC. It codes for CASSFHASSYNEQFF.

This clonotype was seen repeatedly, ten times or more. This rearrangement joins TRBV2 to TRBJ1-5; D gene uncertain. This CDR3 comprises 14 residues. Trimming took 4 bases from V and 3 from J, leaving 10 bases between them. Germline values: CDR1 SNHLY, CDR2 FYNNEI. CDR3 protein: CASSVRALNQPQHF. CDR3 coding DNA: TGTGCCAGCAGTGTCAGAGCCCTCAATCAGCCCCAGCATTTT.

Many counts were recorded for this clonotype. The CDR3 loop reads CASSFGNPTYEQYF. In DNA form, the CDR3 reads TGTGCCAGCAGTTTCGGTAACCCAACCTACGAGCAGTACTTC. V gene TRBV27 combines with J gene TRBJ2-7; D unresolved. The CDR3 is made up of 14 amino acids. In germline, CDR1 is MNHEY, CDR2 SMNVEV (reference sequence). Trimming removed 3 bases at V and 2 bases at J, with 11 bases between.

There are many counts of this clonotype. J is TRBJ1-5 and V is TRBV2; no firm D call. CDR1 is SNHLY and CDR2 is FYNNEI in the germline V gene. Trimming cost V 6 bases and J 3 bases, with 9 bases left between them. This CDR3 region has 13 residues. The CDR3 here is CASSVDYNQPQHF. The DNA for the CDR3 is TGTGCCAGCAGCGTCGACTACAATCAGCCCCAGCATTTT. Full variable domain (missing parts from reference TRBV2 and TRBJ1-5): EPEVTQTPSHQVTQMGQEVILRCVPISNHLYFYWYRQILGQKVEFLVSFYNNEISEKSEIFDDQFSVERPDGSNFTLKIRSTKLEDSAMYFCASSVDYNQPQHFGDGTRLSIL.

This clonotype was recorded many times. The gene calls are TRBV5-5 and TRBJ1-6; 7 positions agree with TRBD1. The CDR3 is made up of 13 amino acids. CDR1 and CDR2 from the germline V gene are SGHKS and YYEKEE (reference sequence). Trimming removed 2 bases from V and 8 bases from J; junction bases left unmatched: 1. CDR3 residues: CASSFDRDSPLHF. The DNA for the CDR3 is TGTGCCAGCAGCTTCGACAGGGATTCACCCCTCCACTTT.

This clonotype was seen ten or more times. The chain carries TRBV4-3 and TRBJ2-1; 8 nucleotides align to TRBD2. J lost 8 bases, V lost 0 bases, and 6 bases had no gene match. The length of the CDR3 is 15 residues. Germline CDR1 and CDR2: LGHNA and YSLEER. CDR3: CASSQDPQREYEQFF. The CDR3 DNA reads TGCGCCAGCAGCCAAGATCCCCAGCGGGAGTATGAGCAGTTCTTC.

This clonotype has a count of ten or more. This sequence joins TRBV3-1 and TRBJ1-6, with a tentative D call TRBD1 (6 bases). Germline CDR1 reads LGHDT; CDR2 reads YNNKEL (reference sequence). The CDR3 has 14 residues. Deletions cut 6 bases from V and 11 bases from J, with 17 bases between. The CDR3 here is CASRGSGAGPPLHF. DNA of the CDR3: TGTGCCAGCAGGGGTTCGGGGGCTGGTCCACCCCTCCACTTT.

This clonotype has at least ten counts. The V and J genes are TRBV12-3 or TRBV12-4 and TRBJ1-5; D uncertain. The CDR3 is 14 residues long. V was cut by 3 bases and J by 7 bases, with 13 bases left in between. CDR3 sequence (DNA): TGTGCCAGCAGTTTGGGCGGATCGCGGCAGCCCCAGCATTTT. Encoded protein: CASSLGGSRQPQHF.

This rearrangement joins TRBV20-1 to TRBJ2-6; no firm D call. The germline V gene has CDR1 DFQATT and CDR2 SNEGSKA (reference sequence). The germline V and J ends were trimmed by 4 bases and 2 bases, with 12 bases remaining between them. CDR3 size: 15 residues. The CDR3 coding sequence is TGCAGTGCTATAACCGGGCTAACTGGGGCCAACGTCCTGACTTTC. This sequence encodes CSAITGLTGANVLTF.

CDR3 DNA: TGTGCCAGCAGCTTAGCCCCGCGGGGAGGGACCGGGGAGCTGTTTTTT. Its translation: CASSLAPRGGTGELFF. This chain links TRBV7-3 with TRBJ2-2; 7 bases align to TRBD2. Germline trimming cut 2 bases from V and 5 bases from J; bases unmatched to any gene: 8. CDR3 length: 16 residues. Per germline, CDR1 SGHTA and CDR2 FQGTGA.

About this clonotype: Germline is not matched at one junction end, which may reflect a read error. This chain uses TRBV18 with TRBJ2-3; 11 bases line up with TRBD1. Germline lookup yields CDR1 KGHSH and CDR2 LQKENI. CDR3 size: 15 residues. The CDR3 sequence: CASSKGQGDGDTQYF. DNA for the CDR3: TGTGCCAGCTCAAAGGGACAGGGGGATGGAGATACACAGTATTTT. Full variable domain (remainder filled in from reference TRBV18 and TRBJ2-3): NAGVMQNPRHLVRRRGQEARLRCSPMKGHSHVYWYRQLPEEGLKFMVYLQKENIIDESGMPKERFSAEFPKEGPSILRIQQVVRGDSAAYFCASSKGQGDGDTQYFGPGTRLTVL.

In its sample, this clonotype was seen a few times. This chain uses TRBV20-1 with TRBJ2-6; 7 bases map to TRBD2. Germline-derived CDR1 and CDR2 are DFQATT and SNEGSKA (reference sequence). J gave up 2 bases and V 0 bases, and 4 bases lay outside the gene matches. CDR3 length equals 16 residues. The CDR3 sequence: CSAREGGGTGANVLTF. In DNA, the CDR3 is TGCAGTGCTAGAGAGGGCGGGGGAACTGGGGCCAACGTCCTGACTTTC.

This clonotype was detected many times. J is TRBJ2-2 and V is TRBV28; maybe TRBD2 (6 bases). The V end lost 7 bases, the J end lost 5 bases, and 20 bases lay between the germline ends. Per germline, CDR1 MDHEN and CDR2 SYDVKM. The CDR3 has 16 residues. The CDR3 spells CASTGSGTGETGELFF. In DNA form, the CDR3 reads TGTGCCAGCACCGGGAGTGGCACCGGCGAAACCGGGGAGCTGTTTTTT.

The chain recombines TRBV3-1 with TRBJ1-2; D might be TRBD1 (6 bases). The V end lost 10 bases, the J end lost 7 bases, and 19 bases lay between the germline ends. Germline V lookup: CDR1 LGHDT, CDR2 YNNKEL (reference sequence). This CDR3 region has 13 residues. In nucleotides, the CDR3 is TGTGCCACCTCCTCCGTGGGGGGCGGTGGCTACACCTTC. This gives the protein CATSSVGGGGYTF.

This clonotype was seen at least ten times. The CDR3 sequence is CASSPMAGGSYNEQFF. Here the CDR3 DNA reads TGTGCCAGCAGCCCTATGGCGGGGGGCTCCTACAATGAGCAGTTCTTC. This sequence joins TRBV2 and TRBJ2-1, with 8 bases identical to TRBD2. From germline, CDR1 is SNHLY and CDR2 FYNNEI. This CDR3 is 16 amino acids long. V lost 6 bases to trimming and J lost 0 bases; unmatched junction nucleotides: 7.

This clonotype was detected only a few times. V usage is TRBV4-1 and J usage is TRBJ2-5, with 12 bases aligning to TRBD1. There are 19 residues in the CDR3. CDR1 is MGHRA and CDR2 is YSYEKL in the germline V gene. With 1 base clipped from V and 1 base from J, the junction kept 10 bases outside the gene matches. DNA of the CDR3: TGCGCCAGCAGCCAAGGCCCGGGACAGGGGGCCAACTCCCAAGAGACCCAGTACTTC. Translated: CASSQGPGQGANSQETQYF.

This clonotype was seen more than once but under ten times. CDR3 nucleotides: TGTGCCAGTAGTGACTCCCTAGACGGGTCCTACGAGCAGTACTTC. This codes for CASSDSLDGSYEQYF. The rearrangement uses TRBV19 and TRBJ2-7; D unresolved. The V gene's germline CDR1 is LNHDA and CDR2 SQIVND (reference sequence). The CDR3 is 15 amino acids. Trimming took off 5 bases at V and 1 base at J, with 15 bases between the two ends.

This clonotype was counted many times. The V gene is TRBV7-8, the J gene TRBJ1-2; 9 nucleotides line up with TRBD1. V lost 5 bases to trimming and J lost 8 bases; unmatched junction nucleotides: 6. CDR3 length: 13 amino acids. Germline CDR1 is SGHVS and CDR2 is FQNEAQ. CDR3 DNA: TGTGCCAGCAGCACCCGGACAGGGGACGGCTACACCTTC. Residues: CASSTRTGDGYTF.

This clonotype was seen many times. This chain joins TRBV20-1 and TRBJ1-1; TRBD1 agrees at 7 bases. The germline V gene has CDR1 DFQATT and CDR2 SNEGSKA (reference sequence). This CDR3 comprises 11 residues. CDR3 DNA sequence: TGCAGCCAAACAGGGGACACTGAAGCTTTCTTT. Translation gives CSQTGDTEAFF.

This rearrangement joins TRBV9 to TRBJ2-2; 10 bases align to TRBD1. V was clipped by 6 bases and J by 2 bases; unmatched bases: 10. The CDR3 loop spans 17 amino acids. Germline assignment: CDR1 SGDLS and CDR2 YYNGEE. The CDR3 protein is CASTPGGTGVNTGELFF. The CDR3, as DNA: TGTGCCAGCACCCCCGGAGGGACAGGGGTCAACACCGGGGAGCTGTTTTTT.

This clonotype has more than one count but fewer than ten. As DNA, the CDR3 is TGTGCCAGCAGTTTCGCCTTGAGGTTCTACGAGCAGTACTTC. The encoded protein is CASSFALRFYEQYF. The chain couples TRBV12-3 or TRBV12-4 to TRBJ2-7; D unresolved. Between the trimmed V and J ends, which lost 3 bases and 3 bases, there was a span of 12 bases. This CDR3 region has 14 residues.

This chain links TRBV20-1 with TRBJ1-2; weak D call: TRBD1 (6 bases). Trimming removed 3 bases at V and 8 bases at J, with 22 bases between. The CDR3 runs 15 residues. Germline V gene sequence: CDR1 DFQATT, CDR2 SNEGSKA (reference sequence). The CDR3 DNA sequence: TGCAGTGCTAGGAACCTGGACAGACATGGGATAGGCTACACCTTC. Its protein product is CSARNLDRHGIGYTF.

The rearrangement links TRBV7-2 to TRBJ2-7; 12 bases align to TRBD2. This CDR3 is built from 16 residues. CDR1 SGHTA and CDR2 FQGNSA come from the germline V gene. Trimming took 6 bases from V and 4 from J; bases not matched to a gene: 10. CDR3 sequence reads: CASSPRPGTSGYEQYF. CDR3 coding DNA: TGTGCCAGCAGTCCTAGGCCGGGGACTAGCGGGTACGAGCAGTACTTC.

This clonotype has at least ten counts. This chain joins TRBV28 and TRBJ2-7; 11 bases are a match to TRBD2. V lost 6 bases and J lost 4; bases outside the gene matches: 20. Germline CDR1 and CDR2: MDHEN and SYDVKM. This CDR3 comprises 19 residues. CDR3 protein: CASSTAVTSGSSKPYEQYF. The CDR3 coding sequence is TGTGCCAGCAGCACGGCAGTAACTAGCGGGAGCTCCAAACCTTACGAGCAGTACTTC.

V is TRBV20-1 and J is TRBJ1-5; tentative D call: TRBD1 (6 bases). Trimming cost V 0 bases and J 6 bases, with 15 bases left between them. The CDR3 sequence is 15 residues long. Germline assignment: CDR1 DFQATT and CDR2 SNEGSKA (reference sequence). The CDR3 region is CSARDGGREGQPQHF. CDR3 nucleotide sequence: TGCAGTGCTAGAGATGGGGGCAGGGAGGGTCAGCCCCAGCATTTT.

The CDR3 reads CASSYSWRGDTEAFF. Written as DNA, the CDR3 is TGTGCCAGCAGTTACTCGTGGAGAGGGGACACTGAAGCTTTCTTT. The rearrangement uses TRBV6-5 and TRBJ1-1, with D possibly matching TRBD1 (5 bases). V was cut by 0 bases and J by 3 bases, with 11 bases left in between. The CDR3 loop spans 15 amino acids. CDR1 is MNHEY and CDR2 is SVGAGI in the germline V gene.

This clonotype was seen repeatedly, ten times or more. The rearrangement joins TRBV27 to TRBJ1-2; TRBD1 is a possible D gene (6 bases). V lost 2 bases to trimming and J lost 8 bases, with 9 bases between them. Per the germline V gene, CDR1 is MNHEY and CDR2 is SMNVEV (reference sequence). This CDR3 has 12 amino acids. CDR3 in DNA: TGTGCCAGCAGTTTAGGGGGCGAAGGCTACACCTTC. Translated, it gives CASSLGGEGYTF.

The gene calls are TRBV11-1 and TRBJ2-3; D not certain. The V end was cut by 3 bases, the J end by 1 base, with 14 bases between. CDR3 length: 16 amino acids. The germline CDR1 and CDR2 sequences are SGHAT and FQDESV (reference sequence). The CDR3, as DNA: TGTGCCAGCAGCTTGCTACCGGCTATCCGCACAGATACGCAGTATTTT. It translates to CASSLLPAIRTDTQYF.

In this sample, this clonotype turned up many times. V usage is TRBV5-1 and J usage is TRBJ2-1, with TRBD2 identical over 9 bases. Germline CDR1 is SGHRS and CDR2 is YFSETQ. CDR3 length: 15 amino acids. V lost 0 bases, J lost 7 bases, and 5 bases stayed unmatched. CDR3 loop: CASSLGLADGNEQFF. In nucleotides, the CDR3 is TGCGCCAGCAGCTTGGGACTAGCGGACGGGAATGAGCAGTTCTTC.

This clonotype was seen repeatedly, ten times or more. This chain links TRBV5-1 with TRBJ2-2, with D perhaps matching TRBD1 (6 bases). This CDR3 is built from 15 residues. Trimming stripped 2 bases from V and 5 bases from J, with 13 bases between. Germline CDR1 and CDR2: SGHRS and YFSETQ. The CDR3 sequence is CASSFISTGTGELFF. CDR3 nucleotide sequence: TGCGCCAGCAGCTTCATCTCTACAGGGACCGGGGAGCTGTTTTTT.